A selection of T cell receptor beta chains follows, all from one sample in a study of T cell changes during pregnancy in multiple sclerosis. Sequenced by immunoSEQ multiplex PCR; TCRdb stores in-frame clones only, minus some. The sample contains about 89,000 clones, 85% to 95% of which appear only once. The sequences come from peripheral blood, collected in the third trimester of pregnancy. The receptors originated from a female donor with multiple sclerosis, enrolled in a pregnancy study. Each CDR3 is given with its conserved first and last residue. The order of the fields is J gene, clone size, D gene, V gene, CDR3 protein, CDR3 DNA. The D gene is left open where the match is weak. Part of the rows lack a size; the others show once, few, many or a class for expanded clones.

TRBJ2-6 | NA | TRBD1 | TRBV2 | CASRAQGATSGANVLTF | TGTGCCAGCAGAGCACAGGGGGCGACCTCTGGGGCCAACGTCCTGACTTTC
TRBJ2-3 | NA | NA | TRBV7-9 | CASTGDAQYF | TGTGCCAGCACGGGTGATGCGCAGTATTTT
TRBJ1-1 | NA | TRBD1 | TRBV18 | CASSPRGQVNTEAFF | TGTGCCAGCTCACCGAGGGGACAGGTGAACACTGAAGCTTTCTTT
TRBJ2-7 | NA | TRBD2 | TRBV7-9 | CASSPGLVAGGSSYEQYF | TGTGCCAGCAGCCCGGGGTTAGTAGCGGGAGGGAGCTCCTACGAGCAGTACTTC
TRBJ2-7 | NA | TRBD1 | TRBV4-1 | CASSHAGTGTSEQYF | TGCGCCAGCAGCCATGCCGGGACAGGAACTAGCGAGCAGTACTTC
TRBJ2-7 | NA | TRBD2 | TRBV28 | CASRPTFPGLAGGPSYEQYF | TGTGCCAGCAGACCCACCTTCCCGGGACTAGCGGGAGGGCCCTCCTACGAGCAGTACTTC
TRBJ2-3 | NA | TRBD1 | TRBV2 | CASRQGISDTQYF | TGTGCCAGCAGACAGGGGATCTCAGATACGCAGTATTTT
TRBJ2-7 | NA | TRBD2 | TRBV27 | CASSSSGRSGEQYF | TGTGCCAGCAGTTCTAGCGGGAGATCGGGCGAGCAGTACTTC
TRBJ2-7 | NA | TRBD1 | TRBV28 | CASSPPPGGIYEQYF | TGTGCCAGCAGTCCTCCTCCAGGGGGTATATACGAGCAGTACTTC
TRBJ2-1 | NA | NA | TRBV2 | CASQGQALYNEQFF | TGTGCCAGCCAGGGGCAAGCGCTCTACAATGAGCAGTTCTTC
TRBJ2-7 | NA | TRBD1 | TRBV19 | CASKQGGYEQYF | TGTGCCAGCAAACAGGGGGGCTACGAGCAGTACTTC
TRBJ2-5 | NA | TRBD2 | TRBV29-1 | CSVGPWAGVGQETQYF | TGCAGCGTTGGCCCTTGGGCGGGAGTGGGCCAAGAGACCCAGTACTTC
TRBJ1-1 | NA | TRBD1 | TRBV27 | CASRYRGDRTEAFF | TGTGCCAGCAGGTACAGGGGGGATCGGACTGAAGCTTTCTTT
TRBJ1-2 | NA | TRBD1 | TRBV7-9 | CASSSTRDRNYGYTF | TGTGCCAGCAGCTCAACCCGGGACAGGAACTATGGCTACACCTTC
TRBJ2-1 | NA | TRBD2 | TRBV9 | CASSAPTSGPSNEQFF | TGTGCCAGCAGCGCGCCAACTAGCGGCCCATCCAATGAGCAGTTCTTC
TRBJ2-1 | NA | TRBD2 | TRBV5-1 | CASSDGTSGHNEQFF | TGCGCCAGCAGCGATGGGACTAGCGGACACAATGAGCAGTTCTTC
TRBJ2-1 | NA | TRBD1 | TRBV6-5 | CASSYEGTGAFNEQFF | TGTGCCAGCAGTTACGAAGGGACAGGGGCGTTCAATGAGCAGTTCTTC
TRBJ1-5 | NA | NA | TRBV19 | CASSTDRGGNQPQHF | TGTGCCAGTAGTACGGACCGCGGGGGCAATCAGCCCCAGCATTTT
TRBJ2-2 | once | TRBD2 | TRBV6-1 | CASGTSWTGELFF | TGTGCCAGCGGGACTAGCTGGACCGGGGAGCTGTTTTTT
TRBJ2-1 | NA | NA | TRBV28 | CASSSHQGLSSYNEQFF | TGTGCCAGCAGTTCTCACCAAGGACTAAGCTCCTACAATGAGCAGTTCTTC
TRBJ2-3 | NA | TRBD1 | TRBV30 | CAWTQGAGGHTDTQYF | TGTGCCTGGACCCAGGGAGCAGGGGGCCACACAGATACGCAGTATTTT
TRBJ2-7 | NA | NA | TRBV21-1 | CASSKEGQTSSSYEQYF | TGTGCCAGCAGCAAAGAGGGACAAACGTCCAGCTCCTACGAGCAGTACTTC
TRBJ2-7 | NA | TRBD1 | TRBV5-6 | CASSLLLGTGGNEQYF | TGTGCCAGCAGCTTGCTTCTTGGGACAGGGGGCAACGAGCAGTACTTC
TRBJ2-3 | once | NA | TRBV6-4 | CASSDRGSTDTQYF | TGTGCCAGCAGTGACAGGGGGAGCACAGATACGCAGTATTTT
TRBJ2-5 | NA | TRBD1 | TRBV30 | CAWSVDTGGGGETQYF | TGTGCCTGGAGTGTAGATACAGGGGGCGGCGGAGAGACCCAGTACTTC
TRBJ2-5 | NA | TRBD2 | TRBV7-9 | CASRRPSGRNQETQYF | TGTGCCAGCAGGCGACCTAGCGGGAGGAACCAAGAGACCCAGTACTTC
TRBJ1-4 | NA | TRBD1 | TRBV5-1 | CASSGQGRGDEKLFF | TGCGCCAGCAGCGGACAGGGTCGCGGTGATGAAAAACTGTTTTTT
TRBJ2-7 | NA | NA | TRBV30 | CAWSVRGYLLYEQYF | TGTGCCTGGAGTGTACGGGGATACCTCCTCTACGAGCAGTACTTC
TRBJ1-4 | once | TRBD1 | TRBV2 | CAMQRQGLKNEKLFF | TGTGCCATGCAGAGACAGGGGTTAAAGAATGAAAAACTGTTTTTT
TRBJ2-7 | NA | NA | TRBV5-8 | CASSFIDEQYF | TGTGCCAGCAGCTTTATCGACGAGCAGTACTTC
TRBJ2-2 | NA | NA | TRBV5-4 | CASRPGYNTGELFF | TGTGCCAGTAGGCCGGGTTATAACACCGGGGAGCTGTTTTTT
TRBJ2-7 | NA | TRBD1 | TRBV10-3 | CAIEDRESAYEQYF | TGTGCCATAGAAGACAGGGAAAGCGCCTACGAGCAGTACTTC
TRBJ2-6 | few | TRBD1 | TRBV2 | CASNPGTDRSGANVLTF | TGTGCCAGCAATCCCGGGACAGATCGCTCTGGGGCCAACGTCCTGACTTTC
TRBJ2-7 | NA | TRBD1 | TRBV27 | CASSLARQGLQYF | TGTGCCAGCAGTTTAGCCAGACAGGGGTTACAGTACTTC
TRBJ1-5 | NA | NA | TRBV7-8 | CASSLVEGNQPQHF | TGTGCCAGCAGCTTAGTAGAGGGTAATCAGCCCCAGCATTTT
TRBJ2-3 | NA | NA | TRBV5-1 | CASSPTRNADTQYF | TGCGCCAGCAGCCCGACGAGGAACGCAGATACGCAGTATTTT
TRBJ2-1 | NA | NA | TRBV27 | CASSLRLLLPWGREGDNEQFF | TGTGCCAGCAGTTTAAGGCTCCTCCTCCCGTGGGGGCGCGAGGGGGACAATGAGCAGTTCTTC
TRBJ2-1 | NA | NA | TRBV21-1 | CASSKRPGQKLTNEQFF | TGTGCCAGCAGCAAACGCCCGGGACAGAAATTAACCAATGAGCAGTTCTTC